These 27 T cell receptor beta chains share one sample of origin, sequenced in a study of Ad26.COV2.S vaccination and SARS-CoV-2 variants. Treatment in this sample: some 20 received Ad26.COV2.S at low or high dose, single or two shots; several received placebo; per-sample allocation not given. Samples came from day 63 after the first vaccine or placebo injection. Here immunoSEQ multiplex PCR was the method, and the copy in TCRdb shows in-frame clones only, minus some. The data contain 240,000 or so clones, around 87% of them singletons. The material sequenced was peripheral blood, taken in a trial of Ad26.COV2.S vaccine versus placebo. Receptor source: a person aged 18 to 59 who received the Ad26.COV2.S COVID-19 vaccine or a placebo.

J is TRBJ2-2 and V is TRBV28; possibly TRBD2 for D (5 bases). V lost 3 bases to trimming and J lost 1 base, with 15 bases between them. The CDR3 loop spans 17 amino acids. The germline CDR1 and CDR2 sequences are MDHEN and SYDVKM. The CDR3 DNA follows: TGTGCCAGCAGTTTTGGCCCCGGACTCATGAACACCGGGGAGCTGTTTTTT. This encodes CASSFGPGLMNTGELFF. Full variable domain (missing parts from reference TRBV28 and TRBJ2-2): DVKVTQSSRYLVKRTGEKVFLECVQDMDHENMFWYRQDPGLGLRLIYFSYDVKMKEKGDIPEGYSVSREKKERFSLILESASTNQTSMYLCASSFGPGLMNTGELFFGEGSRLTVL.

This chain connects TRBV6-2 or TRBV6-3 to TRBJ2-7; D perhaps matches TRBD2 (5 bases). V lost 0 bases to trimming and J lost 2 bases, with 8 bases between them. CDR1 MNHEY and CDR2 SVGEGT come from the germline V gene. This CDR3 comprises 14 residues. Written as DNA, the CDR3 is TGTGCCAGCAGTTACTCACCCGGGACCTACGAGCAGTACTTC. The encoded protein is CASSYSPGTYEQYF.

The chain recombines TRBV6-2 or TRBV6-3 with TRBJ2-1; 10 nucleotides line up with TRBD2. CDR3 length: 14 amino acids. The ends lost 6 bases at V and 3 bases at J; junction bases unmatched: 2. Germline values: CDR1 MNHEY, CDR2 SVGEGT. The CDR3: CASSGLADYNEQFF. DNA for the CDR3: TGTGCCAGCAGCGGACTAGCGGACTACAATGAGCAGTTCTTC.

J is TRBJ1-6 and V is TRBV14; D remains ambiguous. Trimming pared 0 bases from V and 4 bases from J, leaving 10 bases between. CDR1 and CDR2 (germline): SGHDN, FVKESK. The CDR3 has 16 residues. CDR3 in amino acids: CASSQDPAEYNSPLHF. For the CDR3, the DNA is TGTGCCAGCAGCCAAGATCCCGCAGAATATAATTCACCCCTCCACTTT. The variable domain in full, completed from reference TRBV14 and TRBJ1-6, reads EAGVTQFPSHSVIEKGQTVTLRCDPISGHDNLYWYRRVMGKEIKFLLHFVKESKQDESGMPNNRFLAERTGGTYSTLKVQPAELEDSGVYFCASSQDPAEYNSPLHFGNGTRLTVT.

The chain is built from TRBV27 and TRBJ1-5; D gene uncertain. Looked up from germline, CDR1 is MNHEY and CDR2 is SMNVEV (reference sequence). The CDR3 extends over 13 amino acids. V was pared by 2 bases and J by 5 bases, with 7 bases between. The CDR3 reads CASSLGNHQPQHF. CDR3 DNA sequence: TGTGCCAGCAGTTTAGGCAACCATCAGCCCCAGCATTTT.

The genes are TRBV6-5 and TRBJ2-2; 10 bases agree with TRBD2. CDR3 length equals 15 residues. V shed 6 bases and J 1 base; nucleotides not matched to a gene: 2. CDR1 is MNHEY, CDR2 SVGAGI, per germline. CDR3 in DNA: TGTGCCAGCAGCGGACTAGCGGAGAACACCGGGGAGCTGTTTTTT. Translating it yields CASSGLAENTGELFF.

This clone came up once. The chain employs TRBV3-1 (or the pseudogene TRBV3-2) and TRBJ2-1, with D unresolved. Per the germline V gene, CDR1 is LGHDT and CDR2 is YNNKEL (reference sequence). The V gene lost 4 bases and the J gene lost 2 bases, with 15 bases spanning the gap. The CDR3 contains 16 residues. CDR3 sequence: CASSLSGSGAYNEQFF. Written as DNA, the CDR3 is TGTGCCAGCAGCCTATCCGGGTCCGGAGCCTACAATGAGCAGTTCTTC.

The J gene is TRBJ2-7, the V gene TRBV30; possibly TRBD1 for D (6 bases). The germline V gene encodes CDR1 GTSNPN and CDR2 SVGIG (reference sequence). The ends were cut back, 1 base at V and 4 bases at J, with 8 bases in the middle. The CDR3 has 12 amino acids. The CDR3: CAWSDREYEQYF. The DNA for the CDR3 is TGTGCCTGGAGTGACAGGGAATACGAGCAGTACTTC.

The gene calls are TRBV20-1 and TRBJ2-7; tentative D call: TRBD1 (6 bases). There are 11 residues in the CDR3. V gave up 7 bases and J gave up 5 bases, with 12 bases separating them. Germline V gives CDR1 DFQATT, CDR2 SNEGSKA (reference sequence). DNA for the CDR3: TGCAGTGTGTGGGGGCGCAACGAGCAGTACTTC. Its translation is CSVWGRNEQYF.

The rearrangement uses TRBV19 and TRBJ1-4; TRBD1 is a possible D gene (5 bases). V was trimmed by 3 bases and J by 6 bases, leaving 14 bases between them. The CDR3 extends over 15 amino acids. Germline V CDR1 and CDR2: LNHDA, SQIVND (reference sequence). The chain's CDR3 is CASSIGGVMDEKLFF. The CDR3 region has the DNA TGTGCCAGTAGTATTGGAGGGGTTATGGATGAAAAACTGTTTTTT.

This chain connects TRBV20-1 to TRBJ2-7, with D possibly matching TRBD1 (5 bases). V was shortened by 3 bases and J by 6 bases, with 9 bases between the two germline ends. CDR1 is DFQATT, CDR2 SNEGSKA, per germline (reference sequence). This CDR3 is built from 11 residues. CDR3 amino acids: CSASWQGEQYF. The DNA for the CDR3 is TGCAGTGCTAGTTGGCAGGGCGAGCAGTACTTC.

The chain joins TRBV4-3 to TRBJ2-3, with 10 bases matching TRBD1. The V segment lost 5 bases and the J segment 9 bases; nucleotides outside the gene matches: 5. Germline V CDR1 and CDR2: LGHNA, YSLEER. The CDR3 covers 13 residues. CDR3 coding DNA: TGCGCCAGCAGCAAGAGACAGGGGGCGACGCAGTATTTT. Its translation: CASSKRQGATQYF.

Only one count was recorded for this clone. The chain recombines TRBV5-1 with TRBJ1-1, with 7 bases fitting TRBD1. V shed 3 bases and J 3 bases; nucleotides not matched to a gene: 8. The CDR3 loop spans 15 amino acids. In germline, CDR1 is SGHRS, CDR2 YFSETQ. The CDR3 DNA follows: TGCGCCAGCAGCTCTGACAGGGCGTCGTACACTGAAGCTTTCTTT. Amino acids: CASSSDRASYTEAFF.

The chain recombines TRBV30 with TRBJ2-3; D call uncertain. The CDR3 totals 12 residues. Trimming stripped 3 bases from V and 2 bases from J, with 6 bases between. Germline CDR1 reads GTSNPN; CDR2 reads SVGIG (reference sequence). CDR3 nucleotides: TGTGCCTGGAGCGGCACCACAGATACGCAGTATTTT. Amino acid sequence: CAWSGTTDTQYF. Drawing the rest from reference TRBV30 and TRBJ2-3, the complete variable domain is SQTIHQWPATLVQPVGSPLSLECTVEGTSNPNLYWYRQAAGRGLQLLFYSVGIGQISSEVPQNLSASRPQDRQFILSSKKLLLSDSGFYLCAWSGTTDTQYFGPGTRLTVL.

V is TRBV7-2 and J is TRBJ2-4; D not resolved. The CDR3 is 16 residues long. Germline V gene sequence: CDR1 SGHTA, CDR2 FQGNSA. V was cut by 0 bases and J by 4 bases, with 13 bases left in between. DNA for the CDR3: TGTGCCAGCAGCTTAGCTAATGACTTGGGGAAAAACATTCAGTACTTC. It yields the protein CASSLANDLGKNIQYF. The whole variable domain, filled in from reference TRBV7-2 and TRBJ2-4, reads GAGVSQSPSNKVTEKGKDVELRCDPISGHTALYWYRQSLGQGLEFLIYFQGNSAPDKSGLPSDRFSAERTGGSVSTLTIQRTQQEDSAVYLCASSLANDLGKNIQYFGAGTRLSVL.

This sequence joins TRBV14 and TRBJ2-2; 8 bases align to TRBD1. Per germline, CDR1 SGHDN and CDR2 FVKESK. The CDR3 has 17 residues. V lost 0 bases, J lost 6 bases, and 9 bases stayed unmatched. CDR3 nucleotides: TGTGCCAGCAGCCAAGAGATCTCAGGGGGCAAGGCCGGGGAGCTGTTTTTT. Protein: CASSQEISGGKAGELFF. Full variable domain (remainder filled in from reference TRBV14 and TRBJ2-2): EAGVTQFPSHSVIEKGQTVTLRCDPISGHDNLYWYRRVMGKEIKFLLHFVKESKQDESGMPNNRFLAERTGGTYSTLKVQPAELEDSGVYFCASSQEISGGKAGELFFGEGSRLTVL.

V is TRBV5-6 and J is TRBJ2-7; D call uncertain. The CDR3 length is 12 residues. With 3 bases removed from V and 7 bases from J, the gap between germline ends came to 11 bases. The V gene's germline CDR1 is SGHDT and CDR2 YYEEEE. Here the CDR3 reads CASSSPSREQYF. The CDR3 nucleotides read TGTGCCAGCAGCTCCCCCTCAAGGGAGCAGTACTTC.

The rearrangement uses TRBV5-4 and TRBJ1-2, with 10 nucleotides matching TRBD1. The germline CDR1 and CDR2 sequences are SGHNT and YYREEE (reference sequence). The CDR3 has 15 residues. J was trimmed by 5 bases and V by 0 bases; bases with no gene match: 4. This chain's CDR3 is CASSLDGTGDYGYTF. Here the CDR3 DNA reads TGTGCCAGCAGCTTGGATGGGACAGGGGATTATGGCTACACCTTC. Drawing the rest from reference TRBV5-4 and TRBJ1-2, the complete variable domain is ETGVTQSPTHLIKTRGQQVTLRCSSQSGHNTVSWYQQALGQGPQFIFQYYREEENGRGNFPPRFSGLQFPNYSSELNVNALELDDSALYLCASSLDGTGDYGYTFGSGTRLTVV.

V and J are TRBV6-2 or TRBV6-3 and TRBJ1-1, with D hard to call. Germline loops: CDR1 MNHEY, CDR2 SVGEGT. The CDR3 sequence is 11 residues long. V was cut by 2 bases and J by 8 bases, with 6 bases left in between. CDR3 protein: CASSYPTEAFF. CDR3 nucleotides: TGTGCCAGCAGTTACCCGACAGAAGCTTTCTTT.

CDR3 DNA: TGTGCCAGCAGCTCGACAGGGGCCATGAACACCGGGGAGCTGTTTTTT. It encodes CASSSTGAMNTGELFF. The V gene is TRBV11-2, the J gene TRBJ2-2; TRBD1 matches at 8 bases. Germline-derived CDR1 and CDR2 are SGHAT and FQNNGV. V dropped 4 bases and J dropped 1; count of bases not matched to a gene: 5. The CDR3 has 16 amino acids. Combining the CDR3 with reference TRBV11-2 and TRBJ2-2 gives the whole variable domain EAGVAQSPRYKIIEKRQSVAFWCNPISGHATLYWYQQILGQGPKLLIQFQNNGVVDDSQLPKDRFSAERLKGVDSTLKIQPAKLEDSAVYLCASSSTGAMNTGELFFGEGSRLTVL.

The chain recombines TRBV2 with TRBJ2-5; no firm D call. Between the trimmed V and J ends, which lost 4 bases and 2 bases, there was a span of 11 bases. CDR1 and CDR2 from the germline V gene are SNHLY and FYNNEI. This CDR3 spans 14 amino acids. As DNA, the CDR3 is TGTGCCAGCAGTGCTGGACGTCGACAAGAGACCCAGTACTTC. This gives the protein CASSAGRRQETQYF.

The rearrangement joins TRBV6-5 to TRBJ2-6; TRBD1 matches at 7 bases. Per the germline V gene, CDR1 is MNHEY and CDR2 is SVGAGI. Germline trimming cut 6 bases from V and 5 bases from J; bases unmatched to any gene: 7. The CDR3 covers 15 residues. In nucleotides, the CDR3 is TGTGCCAGCAGAAGGGACAGTCTCTGGGCCAACGTCCTGACTTTC. Translating it yields CASRRDSLWANVLTF.

The rearrangement joins TRBV11-2 to TRBJ2-5, with 9 bases lining up with TRBD1. V dropped 3 bases and J dropped 4; count of bases not matched to a gene: 15. CDR1 SGHAT and CDR2 FQNNGV come from the germline V gene. This CDR3 comprises 18 residues. CDR3: CASSFFFPRDRVGETQYF. CDR3 nucleotide sequence: TGTGCCAGCAGCTTTTTCTTCCCTCGGGACAGGGTGGGAGAGACCCAGTACTTC.

The CDR3 sequence: CASSLGVMGQGMMNTEAFF. The DNA for the CDR3 is TGTGCCAGCAGCTTAGGGGTCATGGGACAGGGTATGATGAACACTGAAGCTTTCTTT. V and J are TRBV13 and TRBJ1-1; 9 bases map to TRBD1. Germline CDR1 is PRHDT and CDR2 is FYEKMQ (reference sequence). The CDR3 totals 19 residues. V shed 0 bases and J 0 bases; nucleotides not matched to a gene: 11.

The V call is TRBV20-1, the J call TRBJ2-3, with 13 bases that match TRBD2. Germline trimming cut 3 bases from V and 9 bases from J; bases unmatched to any gene: 15. Germline values: CDR1 DFQATT, CDR2 SNEGSKA (reference sequence). The CDR3 totals 17 residues. CDR3 in DNA: TGCAGTGCTAGTCCCCCCACTAGCGGGAGGGGGGTTCGAACGCAGTATTTT. It is translated as CSASPPTSGRGVRTQYF.

This clone showed up just once. The chain uses TRBV7-2 and TRBJ2-5; possibly TRBD1 for D (7 bases). This CDR3 region has 15 residues. The V end was cut by 3 bases, the J end by 5 bases, with 16 bases between. The V gene's germline CDR1 is SGHTA and CDR2 FQGNSA. The CDR3 sequence: CASSLAPGGMETQYF. DNA of the CDR3: TGTGCCAGCAGCTTGGCCCCAGGGGGGATGGAGACCCAGTACTTC.

The V gene is TRBV7-2, the J gene TRBJ2-7; 12 bases map to TRBD2. Losses at the gene ends were 3 bases for V and 2 bases for J; bases not matched to a gene: 2. The CDR3 has 15 residues. Germline V CDR1 and CDR2: SGHTA, FQGNSA. The CDR3 DNA reads TGTGCCAGCAGCTTGACTAGCGGGGGCGCCTACGAGCAGTACTTC. The encoded protein is CASSLTSGGAYEQYF.